The source of this T cell receptor (beta chain) is a study of blood T cell repertoires in COVID-19 (dated by TCRdb to the early 2020s). A note on the overall study: Samples covering the acute and convalescent phases of COVID-19 were provided by collaborators in the United States, Italy and Spain. The prospective study material was composed of cDNA or gDNA derived from T cells, B-cell-depleted T cells, or PBMCs. Subjects who had been exposed to COVID-19, were actively infected with it, or had recovered from it provided the deeply sampled blood TCRbeta repertoires that made up the dataset. A freely available public database, intended as a resource for researchers studying the immune response to SARS-CoV-2, is where the repertoires were released. The samples were drawn from two sources: the first 160 participants of the ongoing ImmuneRACE study, and fewer than 1,500 subjects contributed by 6 global collaborators. A de-identified subject ID, COVID-19 status, age in years and sex were almost always included in the sample metadata. Where available, HLA class I and class II types were taken from metadata supplied by the sample provider and were not determined by assay-based typing. Here is what the overall study found, with its caveats: Clinical and demographic metadata were provided uncurated, with the amount varying by source and participant.

According to the germline V gene (reference sequence), CDR1 reads LNHDA and CDR2 reads SQIVND. The V end loses 3 bases and the J end loses 2 bases, and a stretch of 11 bases separates them. The CDR3, cysteine through phenylalanine, is 15 amino acids long. Of all the DNA, just the CDR3 is kept, 45 bases in frame from base 1. With regard to this clone: The antigen it recognizes is unknown. Base quality data are lacking; no much larger clone is found one base away.

TCRbeta CDR3 regions were amplified from genomic DNA by means of the immunoSEQ Assay, a bias-controlled multiplex PCR. The original methods were these. The number of nucleated cells in each sample was estimated by amplification of reference gene primers within the assay. To quantify the absolute abundance of each unique TCRbeta CDR3 rearrangement, sequence reads were collapsed and filtered. For each sample, productive Simpson clonality was calculated by taking the square root of Simpson's diversity index across productive rearrangements. In TCRdb, the immuneACCESS table is reduced to in-frame sequences with V and J assigned. These tables do not hold every clone; where another copy was compared, an unresolved V gene accounts for under half, and the others remain unexplained. That table furnishes V, J and clone size, whereas the DNA furnished D and trimming. The sample table records 300,000 to 450,000 clones; 85% of these occur just once. In total, the top ten clones hold roughly 3.6% of the sample.

Whole blood was collected in K2EDTA tubes by collaborating institutions according to the institutions' own protocols. For TCRbeta analysis, collaborators shipped samples as frozen whole blood, isolated PBMCs, or DNA extracted from either of those sample types. The chain links TRBV19 with TRBJ1-5; the D gene assignment is ambiguous. Specimen: peripheral blood. The TCR comes from a woman between 18 and 30 years old with acute or convalescent COVID-19. The DNA sequence is as follows: TGTGCCAGTAGTATCACAGTCCTGGGCAATCAGCCCCAGCATTTT. The translation is CASSITVLGNQPQHF.